A selection of T cell receptor beta chains follows, all from one sample in a study of blood T cells in healthy people across ages. TCRdb re-called the 5' RACE reads with MiXCR, one entry per CDR3 protein. The table has more than 1,400,000 distinct CDR3 sequences, approximately 40% seen once. Sequenced material: blood. These receptors were collected from a woman under 30 in good health. CDR3s include the opening cysteine and the closing phenylalanine or tryptophan. D genes are given only for firm matches. Expanded clones get a size class; other rows say once, few or many, or leave the size out.

clone size,J gene,V gene,D gene,CDR3 DNA,CDR3 protein
.,TRBJ2-6,TRBV7-8,.,TGTGCCAGCAGCTTAGCTTCCGCAGGGGCCCACTCTGGGGCCAACGTCCTGACTTTC,CASSLASAGAHSGANVLTF
.,TRBJ2-3,TRBV20-1,.,TGCAGTGCTAGCCACCCCCGGGGGCCTCGCACAGATACGCAGTATTTT,CSASHPRGPRTDTQYF
few,TRBJ2-1,TRBV2,TRBD2,TGTGCCAGCATCATTCGGCTAGCGGGTATCAATGAGCAGTTCTTC,CASIIRLAGINEQFF
few,TRBJ2-3,TRBV6-2/TRBV6-3,TRBD2,TGTGCCAGCAGTTACTCACTAGCGGGGGACCTCGCCGGAACAGATACGCAGTATTTT,CASSYSLAGDLAGTDTQYF
.,TRBJ1-1,TRBV7-2,.,TGTGCCAGCAGCTCCCCCTCAGCAGGGGTGAACACTGAAGCTTTCTTT,CASSSPSAGVNTEAFF
once,TRBJ2-5,TRBV2,.,TGTGCCAGCAGATTTAGTAGCAATGAGCAGTACTTC,CASRFSSNEQYF
many,TRBJ2-7,TRBV4-1,.,TGCGCCAGCAGCCAGGGTGCGGGCTACGAGCAGTACTTC,CASSQGAGYEQYF
.,TRBJ2-7,TRBV4-1,TRBD2,TGCGCCAGCAGCCAAGATGCTAGCGGTCCCGCCTCCTACAATGAGCAGTACTTC,CASSQDASGPASYNEQYF
.,TRBJ2-1,TRBV4-1,TRBD1,TGCGCCAGCAGCCCGGGAAAGGGACAGGGCTACAATGAGCAGTTCTTC,CASSPGKGQGYNEQFF
few,TRBJ1-2,TRBV7-9,.,TGTGCCAGCAGCTTAGATCCCCCCGCTAACTATGGCTACACCTTC,CASSLDPPANYGYTF
.,TRBJ2-1,TRBV29-1,TRBD2,TGCAGCGCCGGGACTAGCGGGGGGGCTGGCAATGAGCAGTTCTTC,CSAGTSGGAGNEQFF
.,TRBJ1-2,TRBV7-2,.,TGTGCCAGCAGCTTAGCTTGGGGGTTCTACACCTTC,CASSLAWGFYTF
.,TRBJ2-7,TRBV18,TRBD2,TGTGCCAGCTCACCACCGACTAGCTCCTACAATGAGCAGTACTTC,CASSPPTSSYNEQYF
.,TRBJ1-5,TRBV7-9,.,TGTGCCAGCAGCTTAGGGACAGAAGGCGATCAGCCCCAGCATTTT,CASSLGTEGDQPQHF
.,TRBJ1-5,TRBV2,TRBD1,TGTGCCAGCGGCGCCCGGGACAGGCAGCCCCAGCATTTT,CASGARDRQPQHF